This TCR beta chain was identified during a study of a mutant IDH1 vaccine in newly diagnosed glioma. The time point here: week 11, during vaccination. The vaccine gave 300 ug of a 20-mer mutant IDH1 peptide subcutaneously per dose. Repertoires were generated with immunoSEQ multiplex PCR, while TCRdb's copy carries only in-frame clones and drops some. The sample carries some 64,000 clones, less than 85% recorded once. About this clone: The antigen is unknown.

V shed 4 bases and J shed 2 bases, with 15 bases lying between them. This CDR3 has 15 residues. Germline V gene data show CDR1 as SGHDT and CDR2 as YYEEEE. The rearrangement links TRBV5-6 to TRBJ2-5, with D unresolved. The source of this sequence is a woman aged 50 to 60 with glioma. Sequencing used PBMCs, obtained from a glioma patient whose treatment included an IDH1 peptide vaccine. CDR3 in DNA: TGTGCCAGCAGCCCCTATGATCGGGTACAAGAGACCCAGTACTTC. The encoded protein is CASSPYDRVQETQYF.